The rows below give T cell receptor beta chains drawn from one sample of a study of CD8 T cells in ankylosing spondylitis. MiXCR, run by TCRdb on the 5' RACE reads, gives a single entry per CDR3 protein. The sample comprises around 430,000 distinct CDR3 sequences, roughly 18% of which are singletons, and 0.95% to 1.1% rests with the top ten. Sequencing was carried out using blood, either unsorted or a sorted T cell fraction (not recorded which). The receptors were sampled from a male donor with ankylosing spondylitis. Each CDR3 is given with its conserved first and last residue. The D gene is left open where the match is weak. Expanded clones get a size class; other rows say once, few or many, or leave the size out.

size | D | J | V | CDR3 | DNA
NA | NA | TRBJ2-5 | TRBV4-2 | CASSQEATLGGRETQYF | TGTGCCAGCAGCCAAGAAGCCACCCTCGGGGGGCGGGAGACCCAGTACTTC
NA | TRBD2 | TRBJ2-3 | TRBV10-3 | CAISESAGGLTDTQYF | TGTGCCATCAGTGAGTCGGCGGGGGGGCTGACAGATACGCAGTATTTT
NA | TRBD2 | TRBJ2-3 | TRBV20-1 | CSARDVDLTSGNTDTQYF | TGCAGTGCTAGAGATGTTGACTTGACTAGCGGGAACACAGATACGCAGTATTTT
many | NA | TRBJ1-6 | TRBV12-3/TRBV12-4 | CASRVQGGNTPLHF | TGTGCCAGCAGAGTACAGGGAGGTAATACACCCCTCCACTTT
NA | TRBD1 | TRBJ2-7 | TRBV7-2 | CASSIGQGGRYEQYF | TGTGCCAGCAGCATCGGACAGGGAGGCCGGTACGAGCAGTACTTC
NA | TRBD1 | TRBJ2-1 | TRBV3-1 | CASSLKIGRQGAGEQFF | TGTGCCAGCAGCCTCAAGATAGGGAGACAGGGGGCTGGTGAGCAGTTCTTC
NA | NA | TRBJ1-1 | TRBV21-1 | CASSNPGALSAFF | TGTGCCAGCAGCAATCCGGGGGCGCTGAGTGCTTTCTTT
many | NA | TRBJ2-3 | TRBV12-3/TRBV12-4 | CASSFLRADTQYF | TGTGCCAGCAGTTTCCTCAGGGCAGATACGCAGTATTTT
few | NA | TRBJ2-2 | TRBV30 | CAWSVKRGGELFF | TGTGCCTGGAGTGTCAAGCGAGGCGGGGAGCTGTTTTTT
NA | NA | TRBJ2-7 | TRBV3-1 | CASSQTSYEQYF | TGTGCCAGCAGCCAGACCTCCTACGAGCAGTACTTC
few | TRBD1 | TRBJ2-7 | TRBV28 | CASSIQGLGEQYF | TGTGCCAGCAGTATACAGGGGTTAGGCGAGCAGTACTTC
few | NA | TRBJ2-1 | TRBV6-1 | CASTRDSTYNEQFF | TGTGCCAGCACGCGGGACAGCACCTACAATGAGCAGTTCTTC
few | NA | TRBJ2-1 | TRBV2 | CASSPLASEYNEQFF | TGTGCCAGCAGCCCCTTAGCTAGCGAGTACAATGAGCAGTTCTTC
few | NA | TRBJ2-3 | TRBV12-3/TRBV12-4 | CASSPAVVASTDTQYF | TGTGCCAGCAGCCCGGCGGTGGTTGCTTCCACAGATACGCAGTATTTT
few | NA | TRBJ1-2 | TRBV5-1 | CASSLGGDTWGYTF | TGCGCCAGCAGCTTGGGAGGGGACACTTGGGGCTACACCTTC
few | NA | TRBJ2-5 | TRBV4-2 | CASSQKEGREETQYF | TGTGCCAGCAGCCAGAAAGAGGGTAGGGAAGAGACCCAGTACTTC
once | NA | TRBJ1-5 | TRBV3-1 | CASSQGGNNQPQHF | TGTGCCAGCAGCCAAGGGGGAAACAATCAGCCCCAGCATTTT
many | NA | TRBJ1-3 | TRBV5-1 | CASTQGSGNTIYF | TGCGCCAGCACCCAGGGGTCTGGAAACACCATATATTTT
NA | NA | TRBJ1-1 | TRBV5-5 | CASRTGPNTEAFF | TGTGCCAGCAGGACAGGACCGAACACTGAAGCTTTCTTT
few | NA | TRBJ1-2 | TRBV5-1 | CASRGGTNYGYTF | TGCGCCAGCAGGGGAGGTACTAACTATGGCTACACCTTC
NA | TRBD2 | TRBJ2-2 | TRBV20-1 | CSARDGTTGNTGELFF | TGCAGTGCTAGAGATGGGACTACCGGGAACACCGGGGAGCTGTTTTTT
few | NA | TRBJ1-2 | TRBV28 | CASSLAPPTTGYGYTF | TGTGCCAGCAGTTTAGCCCCCCCCACGACAGGATATGGCTACACCTTC
few | NA | TRBJ1-1 | TRBV4-2 | CASSRAGWDTEAFF | TGTGCCAGCAGCCGGGCGGGTTGGGACACTGAAGCTTTCTTT
once | NA | TRBJ2-7 | TRBV30 | CAWRGDYEQYF | TGTGCCTGGAGAGGGGACTACGAGCAGTACTTC
NA | NA | TRBJ2-7 | TRBV30 | CAWSGGTYEQYF | TGTGCCTGGAGTGGGGGGACCTACGAGCAGTACTTC
few | NA | TRBJ2-1 | TRBV7-2 | CASSPTRLNEQFF | TGTGCCAGCAGCCCGACTAGGCTGAATGAGCAGTTCTTC
many | NA | TRBJ2-7 | TRBV11-2 | CASSPNPGQNYEQYF | TGTGCCAGCAGCCCAAACCCGGGACAAAACTACGAGCAGTACTTC
few | NA | TRBJ2-7 | TRBV4-1 | CASSQGTRGQQGGSYEQYF | TGCGCCAGCAGCCAAGGTACTAGGGGTCAGCAAGGGGGTTCCTACGAGCAGTACTTC
many | TRBD2 | TRBJ2-5 | TRBV6-5 | CASSYSGAGGPRTQYF | TGTGCCAGCAGTTACTCAGGAGCGGGGGGGCCCAGAACCCAGTACTTC
NA | NA | TRBJ2-7 | TRBV6-5 | CASSYSPAYEQYF | TGTGCCAGCAGTTACTCGCCCGCCTACGAGCAGTACTTC
NA | NA | TRBJ2-1 | TRBV12-3/TRBV12-4 | CASRKSGQGVYNEQFF | TGTGCCAGCAGAAAGAGCGGGCAGGGGGTATACAATGAGCAGTTCTTC
NA | NA | TRBJ2-4 | TRBV19 | CASSRPGEAKNIQYF | TGTGCCAGCAGTCGTCCCGGGGAGGCCAAAAACATTCAGTACTTC
many | NA | TRBJ2-7 | TRBV12-3/TRBV12-4 | CASSLKGTSKQYF | TGTGCCAGCAGCCTAAAAGGGACTTCCAAGCAGTACTTC
NA | NA | TRBJ2-7 | TRBV10-3 | CAISEVGGYEQYF | TGTGCCATCAGTGAGGTGGGTGGATACGAGCAGTACTTC
NA | NA | TRBJ2-5 | TRBV27 | CASSLSAGDETQYF | TGTGCCAGCAGTTTAAGCGCAGGGGACGAGACCCAGTACTTC
NA | NA | TRBJ2-7 | TRBV7-6 | CASSLGAGAAYEQYF | TGTGCCAGCAGCTTAGGTGCAGGGGCCGCTTACGAGCAGTACTTC
NA | NA | TRBJ1-6 | TRBV27 | CASSPVGGYNSPLHF | TGTGCCAGCAGCCCCGTAGGGGGCTATAATTCACCCCTCCACTTT
NA | NA | TRBJ2-7 | TRBV27 | CASSLSLSAYEQYF | TGTGCCAGCAGTTTATCTCTCAGCGCCTACGAGCAGTACTTC
few | NA | TRBJ2-2 | TRBV5-1 | CASREPGYAGELFF | TGCGCCAGCAGGGAACCGGGTTACGCCGGGGAGCTGTTTTTT
NA | NA | TRBJ1-5 | TRBV7-8 | CASSLAFGNQPQHF | TGTGCCAGCAGCTTAGCTTTTGGCAATCAGCCCCAGCATTTT
NA | NA | TRBJ2-7 | TRBV5-1 | CASSRFETYEQYF | TGCGCCAGCAGCCGGTTCGAGACCTACGAGCAGTACTTC
many | NA | TRBJ2-5 | TRBV12-3/TRBV12-4 | CASSLNEETQYF | TGTGCCAGCAGTTTGAACGAGGAGACCCAGTACTTC
NA | TRBD1 | TRBJ2-1 | TRBV12-3/TRBV12-4 | CASRTGQGRGSYNEQFF | TGTGCCAGCAGAACGGGACAGGGGCGGGGTTCCTACAATGAGCAGTTCTTC
few | TRBD1 | TRBJ1-2 | TRBV6-1 | CASRGQANYGYTF | TGTGCCAGCAGGGGACAGGCCAACTATGGCTACACCTTC
many | NA | TRBJ2-1 | TRBV20-1 | CSARDRGRAYNEQFF | TGCAGTGCTAGAGATAGGGGGAGGGCCTACAATGAGCAGTTCTTC
few | NA | TRBJ2-2 | TRBV6-1 | CASSEWFNTGELFF | TGTGCCAGCAGTGAATGGTTCAACACCGGGGAGCTGTTTTTT
many | NA | TRBJ1-2 | TRBV12-3/TRBV12-4 | CASNQQGPYGYTF | TGTGCCAGCAACCAACAGGGACCCTATGGCTACACCTTC
few | TRBD2 | TRBJ2-3 | TRBV20-1 | CSARMAGGLSTDTQYF | TGCAGTGCTAGGATGGCGGGAGGGCTGAGCACAGATACGCAGTATTTT
NA | TRBD1 | TRBJ2-7 | TRBV20-1 | CSAGQGRSSYEQYF | TGCAGTGCTGGACAGGGGCGAAGCTCCTACGAGCAGTACTTC
NA | TRBD2 | TRBJ2-5 | TRBV7-7 | CASSLTWGGQETQYF | TGTGCTAGCAGCTTAACTTGGGGGGGGCAAGAGACCCAGTACTTC
many | NA | TRBJ2-5 | TRBV7-2 | CASSLGWGTTQETQYF | TGTGCCAGCAGCTTAGGTTGGGGGACAACCCAAGAGACCCAGTACTTC
few | NA | TRBJ2-7 | TRBV12-3/TRBV12-4 | CASTSGRFYEQYF | TGTGCCAGCACCTCCGGCAGGTTCTACGAGCAGTACTTC
few | NA | TRBJ2-2 | TRBV14 | CASSREDPRGFKVGELFF | TGTGCCAGCAGCCGCGAGGATCCCAGGGGTTTCAAGGTCGGGGAGCTGTTTTTT
NA | TRBD1 | TRBJ1-2 | TRBV29-1 | CSVERDRGYGYTF | TGCAGCGTTGAAAGGGACAGGGGGTATGGCTACACCTTC
few | NA | TRBJ1-1 | TRBV27 | CASSLRWATNTEAFF | TGTGCCAGCAGTTTACGTTGGGCGACGAACACTGAAGCTTTCTTT
few | NA | TRBJ2-2 | TRBV5-1 | CASSLAQTNTGELFF | TGCGCCAGCAGCTTGGCACAGACGAACACCGGGGAGCTGTTTTTT
few | NA | TRBJ2-1 | TRBV14 | CASSQPTRSSYNEQFF | TGTGCCAGCAGCCAGCCGACTCGGAGCTCCTACAATGAGCAGTTCTTC
NA | TRBD2 | TRBJ2-1 | TRBV20-1 | CSARGAGGKINEQFF | TGCAGTGCTAGAGGGGCGGGAGGGAAAATTAATGAGCAGTTCTTC
few | TRBD2 | TRBJ2-7 | TRBV12-3/TRBV12-4 | CASSQRGSTTYEQYF | TGTGCCAGCAGTCAGCGGGGCTCGACTACCTACGAGCAGTACTTC
NA | TRBD2 | TRBJ2-7 | TRBV20-1 | CVGLAGPLREQYF | TGCGTGGGACTAGCGGGACCCCTACGCGAGCAGTACTTC